Presented here are 10 T cell receptor beta chains from one specimen sequenced in a study of Ad26.COV2.S vaccination and SARS-CoV-2 variants. The treatment is: some 19 received Ad26.COV2.S at low or high dose, single or two shots; about 5 received placebo; per-sample allocation not given. Sampling was done on day 63 after the first vaccine or placebo injection. Here immunoSEQ multiplex PCR was the method, and the copy in TCRdb shows in-frame clones only, minus some. This table has around 250,000 clones, 87% appearing once. This specimen was peripheral blood, taken in a trial of Ad26.COV2.S vaccine versus placebo. All receptors derive from a person aged 18-60 years who received the Ad26.COV2.S COVID-19 vaccine or a placebo.

The genes are TRBV5-1 and TRBJ2-5, with D perhaps being TRBD1 or TRBD2 (6 bases each). Trimming took off 5 bases at V and 3 bases at J, with 14 bases between the two ends. CDR3 length: 14 residues. Germline assignment: CDR1 SGHRS and CDR2 YFSETQ. CDR3 nucleotide sequence: TGCGCCAGCAGTTTATTGAGGGGGGAAGAGACCCAGTACTTC. Translated, it gives CASSLLRGEETQYF.

This chain joins TRBV5-1 and TRBJ2-5, with a weak D call TRBD2 (6 bases). V was clipped by 5 bases and J by 5 bases, with 16 bases between them. This CDR3 is 14 amino acids long. Germline lookup yields CDR1 SGHRS and CDR2 YFSETQ. CDR3 nucleotides: TGCGCCAGCAGTCTTGTCGGGGGAAGTGAGACCCAGTACTTC. Protein sequence: CASSLVGGSETQYF.

The chain has TRBV18 and TRBJ2-7; 7 bases map to TRBD1. Losses at the gene ends were 1 base for V and 6 bases for J; bases not matched to a gene: 6. Germline V lookup: CDR1 KGHSH, CDR2 LQKENI. This CDR3 is built from 14 residues. The CDR3 loop is CASSPQGAFPEQYF. The CDR3 DNA reads as TGTGCCAGCTCACCACAGGGGGCTTTCCCCGAGCAGTACTTC. The full variable domain, in which reference TRBV18 and TRBJ2-7 provide the parts outside the CDR3, is NAGVMQNPRHLVRRRGQEARLRCSPMKGHSHVYWYRQLPEEGLKFMVYLQKENIIDESGMPKERFSAEFPKEGPSILRIQQVVRGDSAAYFCASSPQGAFPEQYFGPGTRLTVT.

This sequence joins TRBV19 and TRBJ1-2; 10 bases are a match to TRBD1. Germline-derived CDR1 and CDR2 are LNHDA and SQIVND (reference sequence). CDR3 length: 17 residues. J gave up 7 bases and V 5 bases, and 16 bases lay outside the gene matches. CDR3 region: CASSPRDRGNRRGGYTF. For the CDR3, the DNA is TGTGCCAGTAGTCCCCGGGACAGGGGTAATAGACGTGGTGGCTACACCTTC.

This chain uses TRBV12-3 or TRBV12-4 with TRBJ1-2; D is possibly TRBD1 (5 bases). The CDR3 is made up of 12 amino acids. Trimming cost V 3 bases and J 7 bases, with 9 bases left between them. The CDR3: CASSFGGSGYTF. In DNA form, the CDR3 reads TGTGCCAGCAGTTTCGGGGGAAGTGGCTACACCTTC.

This clone was counted only a few times. V usage is TRBV6-1 and J usage is TRBJ2-7, with D possibly TRBD1 on 5 matching bases. The V end lost 3 bases, the J end lost 5 bases, and 11 bases lay between the germline ends. The CDR3 has 13 amino acids. Germline V gene lookup returns CDR1 MNHNS and CDR2 SASEGT. In DNA form, the CDR3 reads TGTGCCAGCAGTGACAGGGATACCAACGAGCAGTACGTC. Translating it yields CASSDRDTNEQYV.

The CDR3 region is CASSYSGSSYEQYV. Here the CDR3 DNA reads TGTGCCAGCAGTTACTCAGGGAGCTCCTACGAGCAGTACGTC. The chain has TRBV6-2 or TRBV6-3 and TRBJ2-7; D is possibly TRBD2 (5 bases). V was clipped by 0 bases and J by 0 bases, with 6 bases between them. This CDR3 comprises 14 residues. Per germline, CDR1 MNHEY and CDR2 SVGEGT.

This chain joins TRBV7-9 and TRBJ2-1; no firm D call. This CDR3 has 14 amino acids. The ends were cut back, 6 bases at V and 4 bases at J, with 13 bases in the middle. The V gene's germline CDR1 is SEHNR and CDR2 FQNEAQ (reference sequence). The CDR3 loop reads CASSRELTYNEQFF. CDR3 coding DNA: TGTGCCAGCAGTCGAGAGCTTACTTACAATGAGCAGTTCTTC.

This chain links TRBV4-2 with TRBJ1-1; TRBD1 aligns across 10 bases. V shed 4 bases and J 4 bases; nucleotides not matched to a gene: 15. The germline V gene encodes CDR1 LGHNA and CDR2 YNFKEQ. This CDR3 has 18 amino acids. The CDR3 DNA reads as TGTGCCAGCAGCCCGTCCTTAGGGTGGACAGGGGGTGGCACTGAAGCTTTCTTT. It specifies CASSPSLGWTGGGTEAFF.

The chain recombines TRBV19 with TRBJ1-5; unclear D gene. V lost 3 bases, J lost 3 bases, and 9 bases lay in between. The CDR3 sequence is 14 residues long. Germline CDR1 and CDR2: LNHDA and SQIVND (reference sequence). CDR3 residues: CASSIEVPNQPQHF. The CDR3 region has the DNA TGTGCCAGTAGTATCGAGGTGCCCAATCAGCCCCAGCATTTT.